This T cell receptor (beta chain) was profiled in a study of shared clonotypes between healthy human individuals. Naive CD8 isolation took CD45RO-negative cells positively selected for CCR7 and excluded terminally differentiated effector memory CD45RA+ cells. Every contributor of samples was a Caucasian grown-up residing in Nashville, Tennessee. This clone was seen once. The CDR3 has 16 amino acids. How the authors handled the data: From ImmunoSEQ came sequences covering only the junction and carrying no quality scores, so filtering differed. Clones were sequenced by immunoSEQ multiplex PCR, and TCRdb holds only the in-frame ones, with some missing. That table supplies the V and J calls and clone size; D and trimming were determined from the DNA. Among some 2.1 million clones listed, approximately 95% were seen once.

The origin of this receptor is a man aged 18 to 29 in good health. V usage is TRBV12-1 and J usage is TRBJ1-4; TRBD1 reflects the table's D call only, with no check against the DNA. TRBV12-1 is termed a pseudogene. Sequences were obtained from naive CD8+ T cells sorted from blood. The CDR3 region has the DNA TGTGCCAGCAGCTCCCCCAACAGGGTGGCTAATGAAAAACTGTTTTTT. The encoded protein is CASSSPNRVANEKLFF.